This record covers a single TCR beta chain. Its antigen is as yet unknown. This sample was included in a study of CXCR3-negative and CXCR3-positive naive CD8 T cells. Study conclusions and caveats: The TRB CDR3s that CXCR3-positive naive cells carried were more hydrophobic than those of CXCR3-negative naive cells.

UMI-tagged TRB cDNA libraries were built via 5' RACE. TCRdb re-analyzed the 5' RACE reads; it lists each CDR3 protein once, without DNA. The sample has over 100,000 distinct CDR3 sequences. The CDR3 spans 20 residues. Germline CDR1 reads SGHAT; CDR2 reads FQDESV (reference sequence). CD45RO-CCR7+CD27+CD95- cells counted as naive CD8+ T cells. The specimen sequenced was naive CXCR3+ CD8+ T cells from blood. Stated subset: CD45RO-CCR7+CD27+CD95- naive CD8+ T cells expressing CXCR3 (TNR3+). The rearrangement links TRBV11-1 to TRBJ1-1. The receptor's source is a human donor in good health. Some clones in this sample may be carry-over from other donors' samples. CDR3 loop: CASSPMRTLLRGGRDLEAFF. Together with reference TRBV11-1 and TRBJ1-1, the CDR3 gives the full variable domain: EAEVAQSPRYKITEKSQAVAFWCDPISGHATLYWYRQILGQGPELLVQFQDESVVDDSQLPKDRFSAERLKGVDSTLKIQPAELGDSAMYLCASSPMRTLLRGGRDLEAFFGQGTRLTVV.